Presented here are 8 T cell receptor beta chains from one specimen sequenced in a study of T cells after yellow fever vaccination. One entry per CDR3 protein results from TCRdb running MiXCR on the 5' RACE reads. The table has some 600,000 distinct CDR3 sequences, 17% seen once. This specimen was PBMCs, taken 5 days after the first yellow fever vaccination. Source of these receptors: a young man who received the YFV17D yellow fever vaccine.

In this sample, this clonotype turned up a few times. The gene calls are TRBV5-6 and TRBJ1-1; unclear D gene. The CDR3 totals 16 residues. The V gene lost 4 bases and the J gene lost 4 bases, with 20 bases spanning the gap. Germline CDR1 SGHDT, CDR2 YYEEEE. The CDR3 DNA reads TGTGCCAGCAGCCTCCGCGGCGTCCTAGGAGGCACTGAAGCTTTCTTT. This codes for CASSLRGVLGGTEAFF.

The chain employs TRBV6-2 or TRBV6-3 and TRBJ2-5; 11 bases align to TRBD2. Trimming cost V 6 bases and J 7 bases; bases outside gene matches: 7. The CDR3 spans 14 residues. In germline, CDR1 is MNHEY, CDR2 SVGEGT. The CDR3 DNA reads as TGTGCCAGCAGCGTTAGCGGGGGGGCGATGACCCAGTACTTC. This sequence encodes CASSVSGGAMTQYF.

J is TRBJ2-2 and V is TRBV6-1; D possibly corresponds to TRBD2 (6 bases). Trimming took 7 bases from V and 6 from J, leaving 18 bases between them. CDR3 size: 15 residues. CDR1 MNHNS and CDR2 SASEGT come from the germline V gene. CDR3 sequence: CASIKTRRGPGELFF. CDR3 bases: TGTGCCAGCATAAAAACCCGGCGGGGTCCCGGGGAGCTGTTTTTT.

This clonotype was counted at least ten times. The chain recombines TRBV12-3 or TRBV12-4 with TRBJ1-6, with a possible D match to TRBD1 (5 bases). V was shortened by 6 bases and J by 7 bases, with 16 bases between the two germline ends. CDR3 length: 15 amino acids. CDR3 loop: CASSPKGVENSPLHF. The CDR3 DNA reads as TGTGCCAGCAGCCCCAAAGGGGTTGAGAATTCACCCCTCCACTTT.

This clonotype has just a few counts. The chain joins TRBV7-2 to TRBJ2-6; D remains ambiguous. V was pared by 1 base and J by 2 bases, with 6 bases between. Per germline, CDR1 SGHTA and CDR2 FQGNSA. The CDR3 sequence is 15 residues long. The CDR3, as DNA: TGTGCCAGCAGCTTAGGAGCAGCTGGGGCCAACGTCCTGACTTTC. It specifies CASSLGAAGANVLTF.

The rearrangement links TRBV21-1 to TRBJ1-5; the D call in the table, TRBD1, was not verified against the DNA. TRBV21-1 is reported as a pseudogene. The CDR3 has 15 residues. CDR3 sequence (DNA): TGTGCCAGCAGCCCCATTCCGGACAGGAGTCAGCCCCAGCATTTT. Its protein product is CASSPIPDRSQPQHF.

In its sample, this clonotype was seen a few times. The gene calls are TRBV6-1 and TRBJ1-2; 7 bases align to TRBD1. Germline V gene sequence: CDR1 MNHNS, CDR2 SASEGT. Trimming took 6 bases from V and 5 from J; bases not matched to a gene: 9. This CDR3 comprises 14 residues. The CDR3 sequence is CASSLQGNGYGYTF. As DNA, the CDR3 is TGTGCCAGCAGCCTACAGGGGAACGGATATGGCTACACCTTC.

This clonotype was seen a few times. V and J are TRBV4-1 and TRBJ2-5; 10 bases fit TRBD1. The V segment lost 1 base and the J segment 6 bases; nucleotides outside the gene matches: 8. The CDR3 is 16 amino acids. Looked up from germline, CDR1 is MGHRA and CDR2 is YSYEKL. The CDR3 sequence: CASSQGWTGGEKTQYF. In DNA form, the CDR3 reads TGCGCCAGCAGCCAAGGGTGGACAGGGGGGGAAAAGACCCAGTACTTC.